This entry lists 26 T cell receptor beta chains sequenced from one sample in a study of type 1 and type 2 diabetes patients. The PCR template was genomic DNA. Amplification of the beta chain CDR3 used 30 forward and 13 reverse multiplex primers. TCRdb redid the calling of the multiplex PCR reads with MiXCR, one entry per CDR3 protein. The data contain more than 250,000 distinct CDR3 sequences, 40% to 50% of them singletons. Material: peripheral blood mononuclear cells (PBMCs). All receptors come from a man aged 18 to 30 with type 2 diabetes.

This clonotype turned up a few times. A junction boundary mismatches the germline segment, possibly from a read error. V gene TRBV29-1 combines with J gene TRBJ1-2; D not resolved. The CDR3 spans 14 residues. The germline gives CDR1 SQVTM, CDR2 ANQGSEA. The CDR3 DNA follows: TGCAGCGTCCTTCGGTGGGGAGGGCACTATGGCTACATCTTC. Encoded protein: CSVLRWGGHYGYIF.

As for this clonotype: Relative to the germline gene, one junction end is altered; a read error may explain this. This sequence joins TRBV7-2 and TRBJ1-4, with unresolved D. Per the germline V gene, CDR1 is SGHTA and CDR2 is FQGNSA. CDR3 length: 14 amino acids. The DNA of the CDR3 is TGTGTCAGCAGCTTTCGGAGGTCTAGTGAAAAACTGTTTTTT. Its translation is CVSSFRRSSEKLFF.

This clonotype was seen ten or more times. The rearrangement uses TRBV15 and TRBJ1-1; 7 bases match TRBD1. CDR3 length equals 12 residues. J lost 8 bases, V lost 1 base, and 1 base had no gene match. Looked up from germline, CDR1 is LNHNV and CDR2 is YYDKDF (reference sequence). The CDR3 DNA follows: TGTGCCACCAGCAGAGGACAGGGAGAAGCTTTCTTT. Its protein is CATSRGQGEAFF.

The chain couples TRBV5-1 to TRBJ1-2, with D perhaps matching TRBD1 (6 bases). V dropped 4 bases and J dropped 3 bases, with 13 bases sitting between them. CDR3 length equals 14 residues. CDR1 and CDR2 from the germline V gene are SGHRS and YFSETQ. As DNA, the CDR3 is TGCGCCAGCAGCCTACCTGGACAGCACTATGGCTACACCTTC. It encodes CASSLPGQHYGYTF.

This chain connects TRBV6-6 to TRBJ1-4, with TRBD1 as a possible D gene (5 bases). With 10 bases removed from V and 3 bases from J, the gap between germline ends came to 21 bases. This CDR3 is built from 16 residues. Germline loops: CDR1 MNHNY, CDR2 SVGAGI (reference sequence). This chain's CDR3 is CATLKGYGVSNEKLFF. CDR3 in DNA: TGTGCCACCCTAAAGGGGTACGGCGTATCTAATGAAAAACTGTTTTTT.

J is TRBJ1-2 and V is TRBV7-8; TRBD1 matches 7 bases. Germline CDR1 is SGHVS and CDR2 is FQNEAQ. This CDR3 has 14 amino acids. The J segment lost 8 bases and the V segment lost 5 bases, leaving 11 bases of the junction unmatched. The CDR3 DNA reads as TGTGCCAGCAGCCACCTGGACAGGCGGTCGGGCTACACCTTC. Translating it yields CASSHLDRRSGYTF.

There are a few counts of this clonotype. The chain carries TRBV4-2 and TRBJ1-1; the D is unclear. V shed 0 bases and J shed 4 bases, with 15 bases lying between them. Germline values: CDR1 LGHNA, CDR2 YNFKEQ. CDR3 length: 16 residues. The DNA of the CDR3 is TGTGCCAGCAGCCAAGATGGCAGTCCCGCTGGCACTGAAGCTTTCTTT. This gives the protein CASSQDGSPAGTEAFF.

With regard to this clonotype: It is likely a read error, because the conserved phenylalanine at the end of the CDR3 is missing. This rearrangement joins TRBV6-1 to TRBJ1-5; D is unresolved. V lost 1 base and J lost 9, with 13 bases in between. Germline V gene data show CDR1 as MNHNS and CDR2 as SASEGT. This CDR3 spans 14 amino acids. The CDR3 region is CASSEERRFGPQHL. Here the CDR3 DNA reads TGTGCCAGCAGTGAAGAACGGCGCTTCGGGCCCCAGCATCTT.

The V and J genes are TRBV5-1 and TRBJ2-3; D remains ambiguous. CDR3 length: 17 residues. Between the trimmed V and J ends, which lost 0 bases and 4 bases, there was a span of 18 bases. Germline values: CDR1 SGHRS, CDR2 YFSETQ. DNA of the CDR3: TGCGCCAGCAGCTTGGAGGGATTTGGGTTACGACCAGATACGCAGTATTTT. It is translated as CASSLEGFGLRPDTQYF.

This sequence joins TRBV12-3 or TRBV12-4 and TRBJ2-3; 7 bases align to TRBD2. The CDR3 is 13 amino acids. Unmatched junction bases numbered 5, after V lost 8 bases and J lost 3 bases. For the CDR3, the DNA is TGTGCCAGCGAACGGGGGGATACAGATACGCAGTATTTT. Amino acid sequence: CASERGDTDTQYF.

The gene calls are TRBV15 and TRBJ2-5; 8 bases are shared with TRBD2. J was trimmed by 5 bases and V by 4 bases; bases with no gene match: 3. This CDR3 has 13 residues. From germline, CDR1 is LNHNV and CDR2 YYDKDF (reference sequence). The CDR3 nucleotides read TGTGCCACCAGCATACCTAGCGGGGAGACCCAGTACTTC. It codes for CATSIPSGETQYF. The whole variable domain, filled in from reference TRBV15 and TRBJ2-5, reads DAMVIQNPRYQVTQFGKPVTLSCSQTLNHNVMYWYQQKSSQAPKLLFHYYDKDFNNEADTPDNFQSRRPNTSFCFLDIRSPGLGDTAMYLCATSIPSGETQYFGPGTRLLVL.

V is TRBV5-1 and J is TRBJ1-1, with D possibly TRBD1 on 5 matching bases. V dropped 10 bases and J dropped 5 bases, with 21 bases sitting between them. The CDR3 contains 14 residues. Germline CDR1 SGHRS, CDR2 YFSETQ. The CDR3: CAGGVGEGWTEAFF. For the CDR3, the DNA is TGCGCCGGCGGGGTGGGTGAGGGGTGGACTGAAGCTTTCTTT. The full variable domain, rest sourced from reference TRBV5-1 and TRBJ1-1, is KAGVTQTPRYLIKTRGQQVTLSCSPISGHRSVSWYQQTPGQGLQFLFEYFSETQRNKGNFPGRFSGRQFSNSRSEMNVSTLELGDSALYLCAGGVGEGWTEAFFGQGTRLTVV.

The genes are TRBV7-8 and TRBJ2-5, with 12 positions matching TRBD2. The V gene end was trimmed by 1 base and the J gene end by 5 bases; junction bases not matched to a gene: 8. The CDR3 spans 17 residues. Germline V lookup: CDR1 SGHVS, CDR2 FQNEAQ. CDR3 in amino acids: CASSLGSLAGGGETQYF. DNA for the CDR3: TGTGCCAGCAGCTTAGGGTCCCTAGCGGGGGGGGGGGAGACCCAGTACTTC.

The chain recombines TRBV4-1 with TRBJ2-3; no reliable D call. The CDR3 contains 15 residues. The germline V gene encodes CDR1 MGHRA and CDR2 YSYEKL. V lost 1 base and J 2 bases, leaving 10 bases between the germline ends. The CDR3: CASSQVVTATDTQYF. The DNA for the CDR3 is TGCGCCAGCAGCCAAGTGGTTACAGCCACAGATACGCAGTATTTT.

This clonotype was counted between two and nine times. At one end, the junction sequence differs from germline, possibly due to a read error. The gene calls are TRBV7-3 and TRBJ2-7; 7 nucleotides agree with TRBD1. CDR1 SGHTA and CDR2 FQGTGA come from the germline V gene. The CDR3 has 14 amino acids. The CDR3 loop reads CATSEGTVSYEQYF. CDR3 in DNA: TGTGCCACCAGCGAAGGGACAGTCTCCTACGAGCAGTACTTC.

This clonotype occurred a few times. The gene calls are TRBV27 and TRBJ1-1; a possible D gene is TRBD1 (5 bases). Between the trimmed V and J ends, which lost 7 bases and 1 base, there was a span of 10 bases. CDR3 length equals 13 residues. Per germline, CDR1 MNHEY and CDR2 SMNVEV (reference sequence). The CDR3 region has the DNA TGTGCCAGCACCCCCGGGGGGAACACTGAAGCTTTCTTT. This encodes CASTPGGNTEAFF.

For this clonotype: Because it lacks the conserved phenylalanine or tryptophan at the end, this CDR3 is likely a read error. The DNA is left out, because the CDR3 cannot be placed on it with certainty; the CDR3 is given as TCRdb lists it. This sequence joins TRBV10-1 and TRBJ1-6; the table's D gene call, TRBD1, was not cross checked with the DNA. Germline assignment: CDR1 WNHNN and CDR2 SYGVQD (reference sequence). Counting both end residues, the CDR3 totals 9 amino acids. This CDR3 is CASSRRQPG.

This clonotype has more than one count but fewer than ten. The chain has TRBV7-9 and TRBJ1-2, with TRBD1 matching over 7 bases. Trimming removed 1 base from V and 7 bases from J; junction bases left unmatched: 9. The length of the CDR3 is 15 residues. Germline assignment: CDR1 SEHNR and CDR2 FQNEAQ (reference sequence). CDR3 DNA sequence: TGTGCCAGCAGCTTAGGACAGACAGGGTCACTTGGCTACACCTTC. Translating it yields CASSLGQTGSLGYTF.

This clonotype was picked up a small number of times. The V call is TRBV25-1, the J call TRBJ2-5; TRBD1 aligns across 9 bases. V was pared by 1 base and J by 5 bases, with 2 bases of the junction left unmatched. This CDR3 is built from 14 residues. Germline CDR1 reads MGHDK; CDR2 reads SYGVNS. The CDR3: CASSESGTGETQYF. The CDR3 DNA reads as TGTGCCAGCAGTGAATCCGGGACAGGGGAGACCCAGTACTTC.

The chain links TRBV11-2 to TRBJ1-6; the match to TRBD1 covers 7 bases. Germline V CDR1 and CDR2: SGHAT, FQNNGV. V lost 7 bases to trimming and J lost 8 bases; unmatched junction nucleotides: 11. This CDR3 has 15 residues. CDR3 nucleotides: TGTGCCAGCACCCAGACAGGGAGCCCATATTCACCCCTCCACTTT. Translated: CASTQTGSPYSPLHF.

The chain is built from TRBV6-6 and TRBJ2-7; the match to TRBD2 covers 9 bases. In germline, CDR1 is MNHNY, CDR2 SVGAGI (reference sequence). The CDR3 is 15 residues long. Unmatched junction bases numbered 10, after V lost 4 bases and J lost 6 bases. In nucleotides, the CDR3 is TGTGCCAGCAGTTCCAACTTGGGACTAGCCTTCGAGCAGTACTTC. The encoded protein is CASSSNLGLAFEQYF.

The V call is TRBV30, the J call TRBJ2-1, with D uncertain. Germline CDR1 is GTSNPN and CDR2 is SVGIG (reference sequence). V was trimmed by 5 bases and J by 3 bases, leaving 8 bases between them. The CDR3 is 12 amino acids. DNA for the CDR3: TGTGCCTGGGGCCAGAGCTACAATGAGCAGTTCTTC. Its protein product is CAWGQSYNEQFF.

The chain links TRBV9 to TRBJ2-1, with D maybe TRBD1 (5 bases). The ends were cut back, 2 bases at V and 4 bases at J, with 7 bases in the middle. Germline V gene data show CDR1 as SGDLS and CDR2 as YYNGEE. This CDR3 spans 13 amino acids. CDR3 sequence reads: CASSVQGYNEQFF. CDR3 DNA sequence: TGTGCCAGCAGCGTGCAGGGATACAATGAGCAGTTCTTC.

The chain is built from TRBV7-9 and TRBJ2-7; 7 nucleotides align to TRBD1. The CDR3 sequence is 15 residues long. Trimming removed 4 bases from V and 3 bases from J; junction bases left unmatched: 9. Germline lookup yields CDR1 SEHNR and CDR2 FQNEAQ (reference sequence). The CDR3 protein is CASSSPRQGIYEQYF. CDR3 bases: TGTGCCAGCAGCTCCCCCCGACAGGGAATCTACGAGCAGTACTTC. The whole variable domain, filled in from reference TRBV7-9 and TRBJ2-7, reads DTGVSQNPRHKITKRGQNVTFRCDPISEHNRLYWYRQTLGQGPEFLTYFQNEAQLEKSRLLSDRFSAERPKGSFSTLEIQRTEQGDSAMYLCASSSPRQGIYEQYFGPGTRLTVT.

V gene TRBV6-5 combines with J gene TRBJ1-5; D may be TRBD1 (5 bases). This CDR3 has 14 residues. Looked up from germline, CDR1 is MNHEY and CDR2 is SVGAGI. The V end was cut by 6 bases, the J end by 7 bases, with 16 bases between. The CDR3 reads CASSGGPPKQPQHF. As DNA, the CDR3 is TGTGCCAGCAGCGGGGGACCCCCCAAGCAGCCCCAGCATTTT.

The sample holds a few counts of this clonotype. V usage is TRBV6-6 and J usage is TRBJ2-7, with 11 bases that match TRBD1. The CDR3 extends over 13 amino acids. Trimming cost V 7 bases and J 4 bases; bases outside gene matches: 3. Looked up from germline, CDR1 is MNHNY and CDR2 is SVGAGI (reference sequence). As DNA, the CDR3 is TGTGCCAGCAAGGGGACAGGGGGTTACGAGCAGTACTTC. The encoded protein is CASKGTGGYEQYF.